This TCR beta chain originates from a study of human thymus T cells. This clone was seen just once. Sequencing used immunoSEQ multiplex PCR; TCRdb keeps in-frame clones, though not all of them. The sample lists approximately 40,000 clones, around 94% seen once, with over 0.1% in the top ten. From germline, CDR1 is MNHEY and CDR2 SVGAGI. V lost 3 bases to trimming and J lost 17 bases, with 11 bases between them. This CDR3 region has 11 residues. Congenital heart defects were the reason for the corrective surgery that the donors, healthy Finnish infants, were having. The chain couples TRBV6-5 to TRBJ1-6, with D unclear. Sequencing was done on a sample of blood. The sequence came from a boy under two years old with a congenital heart defect but otherwise immunologically healthy. CDR3 coding DNA: TGTGCCAGCAGTTATGGTGGCGTGATCCACTTT. Its protein product is CASSYGGVIHF.